This T cell receptor (beta chain) emerged from a study of T-cell memory formation after mild COVID-19. Background on the study: Largely donor-specific TCR clusters were found.

TCRdb reanalysed the 5' RACE reads using MiXCR and keeps one entry per CDR3 protein. The sample records 350,000 to 500,000 distinct CDR3 sequences, 20% to 30% being singletons. This clonotype appeared a few times. Its antigen is unknown. Overall study results and limits: Mainly in CM and EM were contracting CD4+ clones; CD8+ were in EMRA. Pre-infection memory showed some responding clones, and this suggested that cross-reactive memory joined. Proof of SARS-CoV-2 specificity was absent for the second-wave clones that crested on day 37.

Sequenced material: PBMCs or a T cell subset sorted from them (not recorded which). The TCR originated in an adult woman who had mild COVID-19 (a few samples of this study predate the infection). Cell type and time point are not known.

CDR3 coding DNA: TGCGCCAGCAGCTTCGATAGGACTAGCGGGAGCAATGAGCAGTTCTTC. It specifies CASSFDRTSGSNEQFF. This chain joins TRBV5-1 and TRBJ2-1, with 13 bases identical to TRBD2. From germline, CDR1 is SGHRS and CDR2 YFSETQ. The CDR3 loop spans 16 amino acids. V was pared by 2 bases and J by 6 bases, with 5 bases of the junction left unmatched.